Presented here are 31 T cell receptor beta chains from one specimen sequenced in a study of read filtering for tumor transcriptome and immune sequencing. From approximately 400 ng of RNA, a library with molecular barcoded alpha/delta and beta/gamma adaptors was made. TCRdb fed the reads into MiXCR, producing one record per CDR3 protein. The sample yields tens of thousands of distinct CDR3 sequences, 13% to 15% seen once. The sequencing input was a population of CD138-negative cells sorted from bone marrow. Source of these receptors: a donor at least 40 years old with multiple myeloma.

This clonotype was observed many times. The chain couples TRBV27 to TRBJ1-5, with D maybe TRBD1 (5 bases). This CDR3 comprises 15 residues. The germline CDR1 and CDR2 sequences are MNHEY and SMNVEV (reference sequence). Trimming left V 6 bases short and J 0 bases short, with 12 bases between. For the CDR3, the DNA is TGTGCCAGCAGAGCTGGGACCCCTAGCAATCAGCCCCAGCATTTT. Translated, it gives CASRAGTPSNQPQHF.

This clonotype was seen at least ten times. This chain connects TRBV18 to TRBJ1-5; TRBD1 matches at 7 bases. With 5 bases clipped from V and 3 bases from J, the junction kept 7 bases outside the gene matches. The germline V gene encodes CDR1 KGHSH and CDR2 LQKENI. CDR3 size: 15 residues. CDR3 in DNA: TGTGCCAGCTCATCACAAGGACAGGCCAATCAGCCCCAGCATTTT. As protein: CASSSQGQANQPQHF.

This clonotype was seen at least ten times. V gene TRBV7-2 combines with J gene TRBJ1-5; 7 nucleotides line up with TRBD1. Per germline, CDR1 SGHTA and CDR2 FQGNSA. Trimming at V came to 1 base and at J to 6 bases, leaving 3 bases not matched to a gene. The CDR3 is 14 amino acids. The chain's CDR3 is CASSLVQGGQPQHF. The CDR3 nucleotides read TGTGCCAGCAGCTTAGTCCAGGGGGGTCAGCCCCAGCATTTT.

This clonotype has ten or more counts. V and J are TRBV5-5 and TRBJ2-2; no clear D gene. Per the germline V gene, CDR1 is SGHKS and CDR2 is YYEKEE (reference sequence). V gave up 3 bases and J gave up 0 bases, with 6 bases separating them. The CDR3 runs 14 residues. DNA of the CDR3: TGTGCCAGCAGCTATAGAACGAACACCGGGGAGCTGTTTTTT. Translated: CASSYRTNTGELFF.

The table lists this clonotype with many counts. The chain's CDR3 is CSGRDGTRTEAFF. As DNA, the CDR3 is TGCAGCGGAAGAGACGGGACAAGGACTGAAGCTTTCTTT. V usage is TRBV29-1 and J usage is TRBJ1-1, with D possibly TRBD1 on 6 matching bases. From germline, CDR1 is SQVTM and CDR2 ANQGSEA. V lost 7 bases and J lost 5, with 17 bases in between. CDR3 length equals 13 residues.

This clonotype was counted many times. The rearrangement links TRBV28 to TRBJ2-2, with 11 bases identical to TRBD1. The length of the CDR3 is 16 residues. The J segment lost 4 bases and the V segment lost 6 bases, leaving 7 bases of the junction unmatched. CDR1 is MDHEN, CDR2 SYDVKM, per germline. Here the CDR3 DNA reads TGTGCCAGCAGCCCCTCGGGACAGGGGGGCACCGGGGAGCTGTTTTTT. Its protein is CASSPSGQGGTGELFF.

Ten or more counts support this clonotype. The chain recombines TRBV20-1 with TRBJ1-6, with D possibly being TRBD1 (5 bases). V lost 0 bases to trimming and J lost 10 bases, with 19 bases between them. The CDR3 is 16 residues long. Looked up from germline, CDR1 is DFQATT and CDR2 is SNEGSKA (reference sequence). The CDR3 is CSARDARTPYMSPLHF. The DNA for the CDR3 is TGCAGTGCTAGAGATGCTAGGACACCCTACATGTCACCCCTCCACTTT.

This clonotype was seen many times. The rearrangement links TRBV3-1 to TRBJ2-7, with 7 bases identical to TRBD2. The ends lost 4 bases at V and 2 bases at J; junction bases unmatched: 5. There are 14 residues in the CDR3. Germline values: CDR1 LGHDT, CDR2 YNNKEL (reference sequence). CDR3 coding DNA: TGTGCCAGCAGCCGAAAGCGGGGACCCTACGAGCAGTACTTC. Amino acids: CASSRKRGPYEQYF.

The sample holds a few counts of this clonotype. This rearrangement joins TRBV30 to TRBJ1-1; 8 bases agree with TRBD1. The CDR3 extends over 13 amino acids. Germline V gene data show CDR1 as GTSNPN and CDR2 as SVGIG (reference sequence). Trimming removed 8 bases from V and 1 base from J; junction bases left unmatched: 6. CDR3 nucleotides: TGTGCCGGATGGACAGGGACGAACACTGAAGCTTTCTTT. Translation: CAGWTGTNTEAFF.

The V call is TRBV6-6, the J call TRBJ2-7; D perhaps matches TRBD2 (5 bases). The germline V gene encodes CDR1 MNHNY and CDR2 SVGAGI (reference sequence). The germline V and J ends were trimmed by 6 bases and 7 bases, with 10 bases remaining between them. The CDR3 runs 11 residues. The CDR3 region is CASSHGKEQYF. CDR3 coding DNA: TGTGCCAGCAGCCACGGGAAGGAGCAGTACTTC.

This clonotype was detected many times. V is TRBV7-8 and J is TRBJ2-2; D not resolved. Trimming shortened V by 3 bases and J by 1 base, and 9 bases separated the two germline ends. Per the germline V gene, CDR1 is SGHVS and CDR2 is FQNEAQ. The CDR3 totals 15 residues. CDR3 amino acids: CASSLWTGNTGELFF. The CDR3 DNA sequence: TGTGCCAGCAGCTTGTGGACGGGGAACACCGGGGAGCTGTTTTTT.

This clonotype came up a few times. This sequence joins TRBV24-1 and TRBJ1-5; D call uncertain. CDR3 length equals 16 residues. V lost 1 base and J lost 2, with 11 bases in between. Germline V gene data show CDR1 as KGHDR and CDR2 as SFDVKD. The CDR3 reads CATSDLKSGGNQPQHF. DNA for the CDR3: TGTGCCACCAGTGATTTAAAAAGCGGAGGCAATCAGCCCCAGCATTTT.

This clonotype was seen repeatedly, ten times or more. The gene calls are TRBV7-2 and TRBJ2-5; D is possibly TRBD1 or TRBD2 (7 bases each). The V and J ends lost 5 bases and 2 bases respectively, with 15 bases between them. Germline lookup yields CDR1 SGHTA and CDR2 FQGNSA. This CDR3 contains 15 residues. The CDR3 bases are TGTGCCAGCAGCCAGGGGGGGCAGCAACAAGAGACCCAGTACTTC. Translating gives CASSQGGQQQETQYF.

Notes on this clonotype: Given a much more abundant clone one base away, this may be a read error. V and J are TRBV25-1 and TRBJ1-2; TRBD1 is a possible D gene (5 bases). V lost 3 bases to trimming and J lost 8 bases, with 10 bases between them. CDR3 length equals 12 residues. Germline CDR1 reads MGHDK; CDR2 reads SYGVNS. The CDR3 region is CASSEGETGYTF. The CDR3 nucleotides read TGTGCCAGCAGTGAGGGGGAGACCGGCTACACCTTC.

By frequency in the sample, this clonotype is medium-sized. V usage is TRBV3-1 and J usage is TRBJ2-1; 10 nucleotides agree with TRBD2. The CDR3 sequence is 15 residues long. Trimming cost V 4 bases and J 8 bases; bases outside gene matches: 8. CDR1 is LGHDT, CDR2 YNNKEL, per germline (reference sequence). The CDR3 DNA reads as TGTGCCAGCAGCCCCAGCGGGAGGGCCTTCGATGAGCAGTTCTTC. Protein: CASSPSGRAFDEQFF.

This clonotype was seen repeatedly, ten times or more. The chain has TRBV20-1 and TRBJ1-1; D remains ambiguous. Germline V gene lookup returns CDR1 DFQATT and CDR2 SNEGSKA (reference sequence). Trimming removed 2 bases from V and 0 bases from J, with 10 bases in between. The CDR3 totals 14 residues. The CDR3 coding sequence is TGCAGTGCTAGACGCGGAGGCGTGAACACTGAAGCTTTCTTT. It codes for CSARRGGVNTEAFF.

This clonotype was detected many times. The gene calls are TRBV10-3 and TRBJ2-7; D is undetermined. The CDR3 totals 12 residues. Trimming pared 0 bases from V and 6 bases from J, leaving 6 bases between. CDR1 is ENHRY and CDR2 is SYGVKD in the germline V gene. CDR3 loop: CAISESSGEQYF. In DNA, the CDR3 is TGTGCCATCAGTGAGTCCAGTGGCGAGCAGTACTTC.

The gene calls are TRBV10-2 and TRBJ1-5; tentatively, D is TRBD1 (5 bases). The CDR3 runs 15 residues. Germline V gene lookup returns CDR1 WSHSY and CDR2 SAAADI. Trimming left V 9 bases short and J 5 bases short, with 20 bases between. As DNA, the CDR3 is TGCGCCAGAAGCCTACTGGGGACGTTTGATCAGCCCCAGCATTTT. It is translated as CARSLLGTFDQPQHF.

There are a few counts of this clonotype. The chain combines TRBV7-3 with TRBJ1-1; maybe TRBD1 (6 bases). The CDR3 is 15 residues long. V was shortened by 5 bases and J by 0 bases, with 13 bases between the two germline ends. The germline CDR1 and CDR2 sequences are SGHTA and FQGTGA. CDR3 region: CASSRLGQLNTEAFF. DNA for the CDR3: TGTGCCAGCAGCCGGCTGGGACAACTGAACACTGAAGCTTTCTTT.

This clonotype was recorded a few times. The chain uses TRBV7-3 and TRBJ2-1; 10 bases align to TRBD2. The CDR3 length is 15 residues. Trimming at V came to 6 bases and at J to 8 bases, leaving 10 bases not matched to a gene. Looked up from germline, CDR1 is SGHTA and CDR2 is FQGTGA. This CDR3 is CASSGASGRSDEQFF. DNA for the CDR3: TGTGCCAGCAGTGGGGCTAGCGGGAGATCGGATGAGCAGTTCTTC. Full variable domain (remainder filled in from reference TRBV7-3 and TRBJ2-1): GAGVSQTPSNKVTEKGKYVELRCDPISGHTALYWYRQSLGQGPEFLIYFQGTGAADDSGLPNDRFFAVRPEGSVSTLKIQRTERGDSAVYLCASSGASGRSDEQFFGPGTRLTVL.

Regarding this clonotype: Sequence at one end of the junction differs from germline and may be a read error. The chain joins TRBV4-1 to TRBJ2-4, with a possible D match to TRBD1 (6 bases). The germline V gene has CDR1 MGHRA and CDR2 YSYEKL. The CDR3 contains 16 residues. The CDR3 protein is CASGQVGASGQPTQYF. Here the CDR3 DNA reads TGCGCCAGCGGCCAAGTCGGCGCCTCAGGACAGCCCACTCAGTACTTC.

This clonotype showed up many times. The chain recombines TRBV28 with TRBJ2-6; maybe TRBD2 (6 bases). The CDR3 runs to 16 residues. The V and J ends lost 6 bases and 1 base respectively, with 13 bases between them. Germline CDR1 and CDR2: MDHEN and SYDVKM. The DNA for the CDR3 is TGTGCCAGCAGACGAGGCCTAGCGTCTGGGGCCAACGTCCTGACTTTC. This translates into CASRRGLASGANVLTF.

Relative to its sample, this clonotype is medium-sized (0.01 to 0.1%). The chain carries TRBV29-1 and TRBJ2-1, with TRBD1 matching over 11 bases. With V trimmed by 5 bases and J by 3 bases, 9 bases remained unmatched. Germline V gives CDR1 SQVTM, CDR2 ANQGSEA. This CDR3 comprises 16 residues. As DNA, the CDR3 is TGCAGCGTTTATCGAGGGACAGGGGGTAACTACAATGAGCAGTTCTTC. It specifies CSVYRGTGGNYNEQFF.

This clonotype was counted a few times. A much larger clone lies one base from this, so it may be a read error. This chain joins TRBV13 and TRBJ2-1; D gene ambiguous. The CDR3 has 14 residues. Germline V gene data show CDR1 as PRHDT and CDR2 as FYEKMQ (reference sequence). CDR3 in DNA: TGTGCCAGCAGCCCCAGAACGGGTAACAATGGGCAGTTCTTC. The encoded protein is CASSPRTGNNGQFF.

This clonotype has ten or more counts. The V call is TRBV5-6, the J call TRBJ2-7; 7 bases match TRBD2. J was trimmed by 3 bases and V by 4 bases; bases with no gene match: 7. CDR1 is SGHDT, CDR2 YYEEEE, per germline. This CDR3 contains 14 residues. The CDR3 here is CASSPGTTNYEQYF. In DNA form, the CDR3 reads TGTGCCAGCAGCCCTGGGACTACCAACTACGAGCAGTACTTC.

A word on this clonotype: This may be a read error: a much more frequent sequence differs by one nucleotide. The final CDR3 position lacks the conserved phenylalanine or tryptophan, pointing to a likely read error. The rearrangement links TRBV29-1 to TRBJ2-3, with a possible D match to TRBD2 (6 bases). The germline V gene has CDR1 SQVTM and CDR2 ANQGSEA. The CDR3 sequence is 14 residues long. V dropped 4 bases and J dropped 3 bases, with 14 bases sitting between them. CDR3 DNA: TGCAGCGTTGTATCCGCAGGGAGGACAGATACGCAGTATTCT. Translated, it gives CSVVSAGRTDTQYS.

This clonotype came up many times. For the CDR3, the DNA is TGTGCCAGCAGTTCGGCGGATTACCTACAAGAGACCCAGTACTTC. Translating it yields CASSSADYLQETQYF. The chain has TRBV28 and TRBJ2-5; D unresolved. Germline V lookup: CDR1 MDHEN, CDR2 SYDVKM. Trimming took 4 bases from V and 2 from J, leaving 14 bases between them. This CDR3 region has 15 residues.

In this sample, this clonotype turned up many times. CDR3 residues: CASSPSVHTSNQPQHF. CDR3 nucleotides: TGTGCCAGCTCACCAAGCGTTCATACAAGCAATCAGCCCCAGCATTTT. The V and J genes are TRBV18 and TRBJ1-5; unclear D gene. Germline V gene sequence: CDR1 KGHSH, CDR2 LQKENI. This CDR3 spans 16 amino acids. V was clipped by 2 bases and J by 1 base, with 12 bases between them.

Details on this clonotype: A much larger clone differs from this one at a single base, so this may be a read error. This chain links TRBV6-2 or TRBV6-3 with TRBJ2-7; D is perhaps TRBD1 (5 bases). CDR1 is MNHEY and CDR2 is SVGEGT in the germline V gene. The CDR3 is made up of 14 amino acids. The CDR3 nucleotides read TGTGCCAGCAGTAGAACTGGGGCCGGGCTCGAGCAGTGCTTC. It specifies CASSRTGAGLEQCF.

This clonotype was seen repeatedly, ten times or more. This chain connects TRBV20-1 to TRBJ2-1; TRBD2 aligns across 12 bases. Germline CDR1 reads DFQATT; CDR2 reads SNEGSKA (reference sequence). V lost 4 bases and J lost 0; bases outside the gene matches: 10. The CDR3 contains 18 residues. The CDR3 spells CSATFPGLAGPSYNEQFF. CDR3 sequence (DNA): TGCAGTGCTACATTTCCGGGACTAGCGGGCCCCTCCTACAATGAGCAGTTCTTC.

The chain employs TRBV20-1 and TRBJ1-1; no reliable D call. V was pared by 6 bases and J by 3 bases, with 14 bases between. The CDR3 totals 13 residues. The germline V gene encodes CDR1 DFQATT and CDR2 SNEGSKA (reference sequence). CDR3 loop: CSAEGGRDTEAFF. DNA of the CDR3: TGCAGTGCGGAGGGCGGGCGCGACACTGAAGCTTTCTTT.